Reported below is one T cell receptor beta chain. This sample is drawn from a study of blood T cell repertoires in COVID-19. The wider study: Some COVID-19 samples were acute and others convalescent; all came from the United States, Italy and Spain. T cells, B-cell-depleted T cells, or PBMCs supplied cDNA or gDNA.

Authors' processing steps: How many nucleated cells were present was estimated from reference gene primer amplification. Repertoires were generated with immunoSEQ multiplex PCR, while TCRdb's copy carries only in-frame clones and drops some. D and trimming were read from the DNA, whereas the V and J calls and clone size are those reported in that table. The sample shows approximately 110,000 clones, 60% to 85% of them seen only once. The germline V gene has CDR1 DFQATT and CDR2 SNEGSKA (reference sequence). The V gene end was trimmed by 5 bases and the J gene end by 7 bases; junction bases not matched to a gene: 4. CDR3 length equals 11 residues.

This sequence was found in a human donor in a cohort sampled during active or convalescent COVID-19. The chain has TRBV20-1 and TRBJ1-2, with 7 bases matching TRBD1. Input material: peripheral blood. The CDR3 DNA reads TGCAGTGCTGGACAGGCTTTTGGCTACACCTTC. As protein: CSAGQAFGYTF.